These 31 T cell receptor beta chains came from one sample sequenced in a study of T cells after yellow fever vaccination. TCRdb analysed the 5' RACE reads with MiXCR anew, one entry per CDR3 protein. Of hundreds of thousands of distinct CDR3 sequences detected, roughly an eighth appear once; the ten largest clones hold 15%. The input for sequencing was PBMCs, taken on the day of the yellow fever booster vaccination. The origin of the receptors is a young man who received the YFV17D yellow fever vaccine.

In its sample, this clonotype was seen many times. The genes are TRBV6-5 and TRBJ2-2; 9 bases agree with TRBD1. The CDR3 is made up of 15 amino acids. The V and J ends lost 4 bases and 0 bases, in that order; junction bases with no gene match: 0. Germline CDR1 reads MNHEY; CDR2 reads SVGAGI. The CDR3 reads CASSWDRANTGELFF. The DNA of the CDR3 is TGTGCCAGCAGTTGGGACAGGGCGAACACCGGGGAGCTGTTTTTT.

This sequence joins TRBV28 and TRBJ2-7, with a weak D call TRBD1 (5 bases). CDR1 MDHEN and CDR2 SYDVKM come from the germline V gene. Trimming removed 4 bases from V and 3 bases from J, with 19 bases in between. This CDR3 region has 16 residues. CDR3 protein: CASSSPTGASYYEQYF. CDR3 coding DNA: TGTGCCAGCAGTTCGCCTACAGGAGCGAGTTACTACGAGCAGTACTTC.

This clonotype was picked up a small number of times. The chain uses TRBV3-1 and TRBJ1-3, with 9 positions matching TRBD1. The germline gives CDR1 LGHDT, CDR2 YNNKEL (reference sequence). The CDR3 has 16 residues. The V gene end was trimmed by 7 bases and the J gene end by 4 bases; junction bases not matched to a gene: 11. The chain's CDR3 is CASTRPPQGAGNTIYF. The CDR3 DNA reads as TGTGCCAGCACCCGACCTCCACAGGGGGCAGGAAACACCATATATTTT.

This chain uses TRBV11-3 with TRBJ2-1; D might be TRBD1 or TRBD2, each matching 5 bases. The CDR3 has 13 amino acids. Trimming removed 3 bases from V and 8 bases from J, with 11 bases in between. CDR1 and CDR2 (germline): SGHNT, YENEEA. The CDR3, as DNA: TGTGCCAGCAGCTTTCAGGGAGAGGATGAGCAGTTCTTC. Translation gives CASSFQGEDEQFF. The full variable domain, its missing parts supplied by reference TRBV11-3 and TRBJ2-1, is EAGVVQSPRYKIIEKKQPVAFWCNPISGHNTLYWYLQNLGQGPELLIRYENEEAVDDSQLPKDRFSAERLKGVDSTLKIQPAELGDSAVYLCASSFQGEDEQFFGPGTRLTVL.

This clonotype was detected only a few times. The chain employs TRBV29-1 and TRBJ1-1; TRBD1 matches at 7 bases. The germline gives CDR1 SQVTM, CDR2 ANQGSEA. V was pared by 6 bases and J by 4 bases, with 5 bases of the junction left unmatched. This CDR3 has 12 amino acids. CDR3: CSVRQGPTEAFF. CDR3 nucleotides: TGCAGCGTAAGACAGGGTCCCACTGAAGCTTTCTTT. Supplemented by reference TRBV29-1 and TRBJ1-1, the full variable domain reads SAVISQKPSRDICQRGTSLTIQCQVDSQVTMMFWYRQQPGQSLTLIATANQGSEATYESGFVIDKFPISRPNLTFSTLTVSNMSPEDSSIYLCSVRQGPTEAFFGQGTRLTVV.

The chain combines TRBV7-2 with TRBJ2-7; D may be TRBD2 (6 bases). CDR3 length: 15 amino acids. V was clipped by 3 bases and J by 2 bases, with 14 bases between them. Germline-derived CDR1 and CDR2 are SGHTA and FQGNSA. CDR3 in DNA: TGTGCCAGCAGCTTTTTAGCGGATGAGACCTACGAGCAGTACTTC. Translated: CASSFLADETYEQYF.

This clonotype was counted only a few times. The rearrangement links TRBV12-3 or TRBV12-4 to TRBJ2-2; possible D gene TRBD2, 6 bases. V lost 1 base to trimming and J lost 4 bases, with 16 bases between them. The CDR3 extends over 17 amino acids. CDR3 protein: CASSLGSGVGFTGELFF. The CDR3 DNA sequence: TGTGCCAGCAGTTTAGGGTCGGGAGTAGGATTCACCGGGGAGCTGTTTTTT.

This clonotype occurred many times. The genes are TRBV9 and TRBJ1-1; D remains ambiguous. The V and J ends lost 2 bases and 2 bases respectively, with 10 bases between them. The CDR3 runs 14 residues. Per the germline V gene, CDR1 is SGDLS and CDR2 is YYNGEE. CDR3 sequence (DNA): TGTGCCAGCAGCGTCGGCAGCTTAAACACTGAAGCTTTCTTT. Its translation: CASSVGSLNTEAFF.

This clonotype was seen more than once but under ten times. V gene TRBV20-1 combines with J gene TRBJ2-7; TRBD2 aligns across 11 bases. Germline values: CDR1 DFQATT, CDR2 SNEGSKA (reference sequence). The CDR3 runs 14 residues. V lost 2 bases, J lost 2 bases, and 2 bases stayed unmatched. Here the CDR3 DNA reads TGCAGTGCTAGAAAACTAGCGGGAGCCTACGAGCAGTACTTC. It translates to CSARKLAGAYEQYF.

The chain has TRBV20-1 and TRBJ2-3; 10 bases agree with TRBD2. Germline V gives CDR1 DFQATT, CDR2 SNEGSKA (reference sequence). The CDR3 spans 15 residues. Trimming at V came to 8 bases and at J to 4 bases, leaving 12 bases not matched to a gene. The CDR3 coding sequence is TGCAGTACCTTTCTAGCGGGAGCTGGGGCAGATACGCAGTATTTT. Its protein product is CSTFLAGAGADTQYF.

There are a few counts of this clonotype. The rearrangement joins TRBV7-2 to TRBJ2-4; 9 bases are a match to TRBD2. V lost 2 bases, J lost 6 bases, and 2 bases stayed unmatched. The CDR3 has 14 amino acids. The germline gives CDR1 SGHTA, CDR2 FQGNSA. In nucleotides, the CDR3 is TGTGCCAGCAGCTTAATAGCGGGAGCAAACATTCAGTACTTC. Residues: CASSLIAGANIQYF.

This clonotype was seen a handful of times. CDR3 sequence (DNA): TGTGCCAGTAGTGGGCGCCTAGCAAGGGAGCTGTTTTTT. Amino acid sequence: CASSGRLARELFF. The V call is TRBV19, the J call TRBJ2-2, with D possibly matching TRBD2 (5 bases). The CDR3 is 13 residues long. Germline V gene data show CDR1 as LNHDA and CDR2 as SQIVND (reference sequence). V lost 5 bases, J lost 9 bases, and 13 bases lay in between.

The chain recombines TRBV11-2 with TRBJ2-1; TRBD2 agrees at 7 bases. CDR1 and CDR2 (germline): SGHAT, FQNNGV. V gave up 3 bases and J gave up 4 bases; unmatched junction bases: 3. The CDR3 runs 14 residues. The CDR3 reads CASSLRDYYNEQFF. CDR3 DNA: TGTGCCAGCAGCTTGAGGGACTATTACAATGAGCAGTTCTTC.

This clonotype was seen many times. CDR3 loop: CASTLQGATPNEQFF. CDR3 in DNA: TGTGCCAGCACTTTGCAGGGGGCGACCCCCAATGAGCAGTTCTTC. The J gene is TRBJ2-1, the V gene TRBV12-3 or TRBV12-4; 8 nucleotides align to TRBD1. Trimming at V came to 7 bases and at J to 6 bases, leaving 11 bases not matched to a gene. The CDR3 is 15 amino acids.

V gene TRBV4-3 combines with J gene TRBJ1-5, with 8 bases matching TRBD1. The ends lost 2 bases at V and 5 bases at J; junction bases unmatched: 5. The CDR3 sequence is 15 residues long. From germline, CDR1 is LGHNA and CDR2 YSLEER. The CDR3 DNA sequence: TGCGCCAGCAGCCAAACCGGGACAGGCCATCAGCCCCAGCATTTT. It encodes CASSQTGTGHQPQHF.

This clonotype was seen more than once but under ten times. The J gene is TRBJ2-5, the V gene TRBV27; the D gene could be TRBD1 or TRBD2 (5 bases each). V was clipped by 10 bases and J by 4 bases, with 16 bases between them. Per germline, CDR1 MNHEY and CDR2 SMNVEV (reference sequence). The CDR3 has 13 amino acids. CDR3 protein: CATGTSRRETQYF. The CDR3 nucleotides read TGTGCCACCGGGACCTCAAGGAGAGAGACCCAGTACTTC.

This clonotype was found a few times. V usage is TRBV6-5 and J usage is TRBJ2-5; D is uncertain. The germline gives CDR1 MNHEY, CDR2 SVGAGI. The CDR3 covers 14 residues. V dropped 6 bases and J dropped 4 bases, with 15 bases sitting between them. Here the CDR3 reads CASSHSSTGETQYF. The CDR3 region has the DNA TGTGCCAGCAGCCACTCGAGTACGGGAGAGACCCAGTACTTC.

This clonotype was counted between two and nine times. The rearrangement uses TRBV5-1 and TRBJ2-2, with TRBD2 identical over 7 bases. CDR1 is SGHRS, CDR2 YFSETQ, per germline. With V trimmed by 7 bases and J by 5 bases, 23 bases remained unmatched. The CDR3 totals 19 residues. The CDR3 loop reads CASRPYAGAVGGRTGELFF. The CDR3 nucleotides are TGCGCCAGCCGTCCCTATGCGGGAGCCGTTGGTGGGCGAACCGGGGAGCTGTTTTTT.

This clonotype has a handful of counts. This chain links TRBV4-2 with TRBJ1-6; TRBD1 agrees at 7 bases. The germline V gene has CDR1 LGHNA and CDR2 YNFKEQ. The CDR3 consists of 18 residues. V was pared by 0 bases and J by 16 bases, with 21 bases of the junction left unmatched. The CDR3: CASSQDKLRQGLAYGLHF. CDR3 bases: TGTGCCAGCAGCCAAGATAAGTTGCGACAGGGATTGGCGTACGGACTCCACTTT.

The chain is built from TRBV5-6 and TRBJ2-2, with 13 bases fitting TRBD2. The J segment lost 5 bases and the V segment lost 4 bases, leaving 8 bases of the junction unmatched. Germline V gene lookup returns CDR1 SGHDT and CDR2 YYEEEE. The CDR3 has 17 amino acids. CDR3 DNA: TGTGCCAGCAGCACTCTAGGACTAGCGGGAGTTACCGGGGAGCTGTTTTTT. Encoded protein: CASSTLGLAGVTGELFF.

This clonotype was counted between two and nine times. The chain combines TRBV5-1 with TRBJ1-1; D is unresolved. CDR1 is SGHRS, CDR2 YFSETQ, per germline. V lost 4 bases, J lost 0 bases, and 16 bases lay in between. The CDR3 is made up of 16 amino acids. The chain's CDR3 is CASSPFQPGMNTEAFF. CDR3 coding DNA: TGCGCCAGCAGCCCCTTCCAGCCGGGGATGAACACTGAAGCTTTCTTT. Drawing the rest from reference TRBV5-1 and TRBJ1-1, the complete variable domain is KAGVTQTPRYLIKTRGQQVTLSCSPISGHRSVSWYQQTPGQGLQFLFEYFSETQRNKGNFPGRFSGRQFSNSRSEMNVSTLELGDSALYLCASSPFQPGMNTEAFFGQGTRLTVV.

There are a few counts of this clonotype. V gene TRBV7-2 combines with J gene TRBJ2-1, with unresolved D. V was cut by 3 bases and J by 4 bases, with 7 bases left in between. Germline V gene sequence: CDR1 SGHTA, CDR2 FQGNSA. The CDR3 has 13 amino acids. CDR3: CASSFFGYNEQFF. The CDR3 region has the DNA TGTGCCAGCAGCTTCTTCGGGTACAATGAGCAGTTCTTC.

There are a few counts of this clonotype. The chain carries TRBV25-1 and TRBJ2-5; TRBD2 matches 16 bases. This CDR3 spans 17 amino acids. Germline values: CDR1 MGHDK, CDR2 SYGVNS. J lost 4 bases, V lost 8 bases, and 10 bases had no gene match. The CDR3 DNA is TGTGCCAGCGGGGAGGGACTAGCGGGAGGGTACCGAGAGACCCAGTACTTC. As protein: CASGEGLAGGYRETQYF.

Details on this clonotype: At one of its ends the junction is not consistent with the germline gene, which may arise from a read error. The chain links TRBV5-1 to TRBJ2-7, with D possibly matching TRBD2 (5 bases). The CDR3 length is 13 residues. CDR1 and CDR2 from the germline V gene are SGHRS and YFSETQ. The CDR3 loop is CARSLDVGSEQYF. The CDR3 nucleotides are TGCGCCAGAAGCTTGGATGTGGGGAGCGAGCAGTACTTC.

This clonotype was found a few times. The chain has TRBV29-1 and TRBJ2-7; tentative D call: TRBD1 (6 bases). Trimming removed 6 bases at V and 0 bases at J, with 12 bases between. The CDR3 runs to 13 residues. Germline V gene sequence: CDR1 SQVTM, CDR2 ANQGSEA. The CDR3 protein is CSVTGHSSYEQYF. CDR3 nucleotide sequence: TGCAGCGTAACAGGGCATAGCTCCTACGAGCAGTACTTC.

As for this clonotype: One end of the junction fails to match germline, which may point to a read error. V gene TRBV6-1 combines with J gene TRBJ2-7, with 13 nucleotides matching TRBD2. Germline V gives CDR1 MNHNS, CDR2 SASEGT. This CDR3 spans 14 amino acids. DNA for the CDR3: TGTGACAGCAGACGACTAGCGGGAGGTAACGAGCAGTACTTC. Amino acid sequence: CDSRRLAGGNEQYF.

The chain uses TRBV6-1 and TRBJ1-4; D remains ambiguous. The V end was cut by 6 bases, the J end by 0 bases, with 14 bases between. CDR3 size: 16 residues. Germline loops: CDR1 MNHNS, CDR2 SASEGT. CDR3: CASSPRAAATNEKLFF. The CDR3 DNA reads TGTGCCAGCAGCCCACGCGCTGCGGCAACTAATGAAAAACTGTTTTTT.

V is TRBV12-3 or TRBV12-4 and J is TRBJ1-6, with D unclear. This CDR3 region has 13 residues. V lost 10 bases and J lost 3, with 10 bases in between. Written as DNA, the CDR3 is TGTGCCACGAGGGCCTTCTATAATTCACCCCTCCACTTT. Amino acids: CATRAFYNSPLHF.

This clonotype was seen a few times. The genes are TRBV29-1 and TRBJ2-2; D unclear. The V gene's germline CDR1 is SQVTM and CDR2 ANQGSEA. V was shortened by 5 bases and J by 4 bases, with 14 bases between the two germline ends. This CDR3 spans 14 amino acids. For the CDR3, the DNA is TGCAGCGTTTGGGAAGGCCCCGGCACCGGGGAGCTGTTTTTT. This gives the protein CSVWEGPGTGELFF.

This clonotype was counted between two and nine times. The CDR3 loop is CASSPTVLAGVKNIQYF. The CDR3 DNA sequence: TGTGCCAGCAGCCCCACGGTTCTAGCGGGAGTGAAAAACATTCAGTACTTC. V and J are TRBV7-2 and TRBJ2-4; 10 nucleotides align to TRBD2. This CDR3 is 17 amino acids long. Germline V gives CDR1 SGHTA, CDR2 FQGNSA. V lost 5 bases and J lost 4; bases outside the gene matches: 11.

This clonotype appeared many times. The chain links TRBV7-2 to TRBJ2-1; the D gene is possibly TRBD1 (5 bases). The V gene's germline CDR1 is SGHTA and CDR2 FQGNSA. Trimming removed 5 bases from V and 7 bases from J, with 15 bases in between. The CDR3 has 14 amino acids. The CDR3: CASSNTQDRNEQFF. Written as DNA, the CDR3 is TGTGCCAGCAGCAACACTCAAGACAGAAATGAGCAGTTCTTC.